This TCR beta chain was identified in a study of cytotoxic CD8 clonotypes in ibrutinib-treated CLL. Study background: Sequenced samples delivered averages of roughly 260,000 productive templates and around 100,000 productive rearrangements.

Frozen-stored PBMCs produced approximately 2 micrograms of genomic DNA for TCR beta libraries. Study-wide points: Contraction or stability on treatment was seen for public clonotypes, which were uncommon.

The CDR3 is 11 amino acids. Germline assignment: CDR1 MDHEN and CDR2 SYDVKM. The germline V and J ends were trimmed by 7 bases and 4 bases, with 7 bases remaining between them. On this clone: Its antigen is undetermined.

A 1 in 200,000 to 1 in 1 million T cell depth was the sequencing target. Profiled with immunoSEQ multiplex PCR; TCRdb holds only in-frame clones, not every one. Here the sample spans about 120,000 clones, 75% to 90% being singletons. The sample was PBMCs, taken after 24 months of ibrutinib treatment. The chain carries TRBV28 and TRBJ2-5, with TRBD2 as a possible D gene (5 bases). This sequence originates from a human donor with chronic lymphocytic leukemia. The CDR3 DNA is TGTGCCAGCACTAGCAGAGAGACCCAGTACTTC. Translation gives CASTSRETQYF.